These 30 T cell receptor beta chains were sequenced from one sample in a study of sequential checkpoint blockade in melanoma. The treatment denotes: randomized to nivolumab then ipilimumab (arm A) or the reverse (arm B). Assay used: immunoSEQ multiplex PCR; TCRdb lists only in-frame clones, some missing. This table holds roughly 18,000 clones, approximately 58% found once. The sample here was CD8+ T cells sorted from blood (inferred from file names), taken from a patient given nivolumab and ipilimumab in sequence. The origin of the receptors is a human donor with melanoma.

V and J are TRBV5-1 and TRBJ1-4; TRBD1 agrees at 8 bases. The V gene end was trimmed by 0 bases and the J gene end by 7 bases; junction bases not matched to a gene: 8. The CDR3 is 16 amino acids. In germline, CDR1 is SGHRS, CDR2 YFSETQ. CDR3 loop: CASSLDWQGAGEKLFF. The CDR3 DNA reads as TGCGCCAGCAGCTTGGATTGGCAGGGGGCGGGTGAAAAACTGTTTTTT.

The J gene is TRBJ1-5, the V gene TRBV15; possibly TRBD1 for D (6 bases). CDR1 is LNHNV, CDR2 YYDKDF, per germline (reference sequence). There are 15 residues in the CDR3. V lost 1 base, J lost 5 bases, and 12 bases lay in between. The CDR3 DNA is TGTGCCACCAGCAGAGTTGGAACAGGGCATCAGCCCCAGCATTTT. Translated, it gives CATSRVGTGHQPQHF.

CDR3 bases: TGTGCCAGCAGCCCAGACAGTAGAATTCACTATGGCTACACCTTC. Translation: CASSPDSRIHYGYTF. This chain links TRBV7-9 with TRBJ1-2, with a possible D match to TRBD1 (5 bases). The germline V and J ends were trimmed by 5 bases and 3 bases, with 16 bases remaining between them. The CDR3 runs 15 residues. The germline gives CDR1 SEHNR, CDR2 FQNEAQ (reference sequence).

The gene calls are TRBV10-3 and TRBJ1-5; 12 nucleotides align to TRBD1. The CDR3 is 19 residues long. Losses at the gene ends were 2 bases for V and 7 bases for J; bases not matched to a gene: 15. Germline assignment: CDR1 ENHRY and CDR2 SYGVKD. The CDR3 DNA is TGTGCCATCAGTGAGCCCTCGACCTCCGGGACAGGGGGCGGGCAGCCCCAGCATTTT. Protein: CAISEPSTSGTGGGQPQHF.

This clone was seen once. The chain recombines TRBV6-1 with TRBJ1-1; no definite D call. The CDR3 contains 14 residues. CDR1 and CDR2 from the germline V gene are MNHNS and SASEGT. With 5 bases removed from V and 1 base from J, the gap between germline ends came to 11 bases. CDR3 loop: CASSNLDWNTEAFF. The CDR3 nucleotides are TGTGCCAGCAGTAACCTGGACTGGAACACTGAAGCTTTCTTT.

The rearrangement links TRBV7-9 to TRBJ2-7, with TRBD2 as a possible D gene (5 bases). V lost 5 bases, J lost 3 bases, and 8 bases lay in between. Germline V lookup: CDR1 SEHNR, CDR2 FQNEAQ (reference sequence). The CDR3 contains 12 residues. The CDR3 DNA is TGTGCCAGCAGCCCAAGCGGCTACGAGCAGTACTTC. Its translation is CASSPSGYEQYF.

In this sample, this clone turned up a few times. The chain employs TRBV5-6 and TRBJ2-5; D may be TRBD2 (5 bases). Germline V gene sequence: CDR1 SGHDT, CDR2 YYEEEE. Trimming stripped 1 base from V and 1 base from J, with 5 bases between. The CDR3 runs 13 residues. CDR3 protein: CASSLRGQETQYF. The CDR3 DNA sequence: TGTGCCAGCAGCTTGCGGGGCCAAGAGACCCAGTACTTC.

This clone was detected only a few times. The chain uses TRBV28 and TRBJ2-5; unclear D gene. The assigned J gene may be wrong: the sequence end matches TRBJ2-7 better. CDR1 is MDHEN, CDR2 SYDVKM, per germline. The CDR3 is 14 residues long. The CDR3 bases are TGTGCCAGCAGTTTACTAAGAACGCCCTACGAGCAGTACTTC. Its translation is CASSLLRTPYEQYF.

CDR3 in amino acids: CASSVRGYNSPLHF. CDR3 sequence (DNA): TGTGCCAGCAGCGTACGGGGTTATAATTCACCCCTCCACTTT. The V gene is TRBV9, the J gene TRBJ1-6; D not certain. Germline loops: CDR1 SGDLS, CDR2 YYNGEE. This CDR3 region has 14 residues. The germline V and J ends were trimmed by 1 base and 4 bases, with 6 bases remaining between them.

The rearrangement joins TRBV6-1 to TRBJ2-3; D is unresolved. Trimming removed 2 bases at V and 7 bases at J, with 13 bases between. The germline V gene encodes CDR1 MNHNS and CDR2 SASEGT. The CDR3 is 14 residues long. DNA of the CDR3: TGTGCCAGCAGTGAATTGGGTGACTTCCATACGCAGTATTTT. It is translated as CASSELGDFHTQYF.

The CDR3 spells CASSRGEFVRVNEQFF. Here the CDR3 DNA reads TGTGCCAGCTCACGAGGTGAGTTCGTCCGTGTCAATGAGCAGTTCTTC. V gene TRBV18 combines with J gene TRBJ2-1, with D unclear. The CDR3 is made up of 16 amino acids. Trimming stripped 4 bases from V and 6 bases from J, with 19 bases between. Looked up from germline, CDR1 is KGHSH and CDR2 is LQKENI.

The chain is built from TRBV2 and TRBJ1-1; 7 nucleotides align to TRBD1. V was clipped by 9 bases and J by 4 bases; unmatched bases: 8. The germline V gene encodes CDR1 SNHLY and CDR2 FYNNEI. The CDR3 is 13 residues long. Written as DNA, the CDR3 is TGTGCCAGTACGACAGGGAGAGGCACTGAAGCTTTCTTT. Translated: CASTTGRGTEAFF.

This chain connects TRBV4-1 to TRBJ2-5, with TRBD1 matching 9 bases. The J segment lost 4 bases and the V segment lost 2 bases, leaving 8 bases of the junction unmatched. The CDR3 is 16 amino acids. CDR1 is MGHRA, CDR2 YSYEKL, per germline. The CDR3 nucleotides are TGCGCCAGCAGCCAAAACTACAGGGGGCTAGGAGAGACCCAGTACTTC. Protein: CASSQNYRGLGETQYF.

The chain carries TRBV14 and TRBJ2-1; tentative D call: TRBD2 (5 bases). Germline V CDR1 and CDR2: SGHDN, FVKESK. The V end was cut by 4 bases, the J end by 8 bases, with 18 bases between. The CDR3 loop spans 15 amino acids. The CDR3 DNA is TGTGCCAGCAGCCGGACTGGCTTGATCGTCCATGAGCAGTTCTTC. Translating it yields CASSRTGLIVHEQFF.

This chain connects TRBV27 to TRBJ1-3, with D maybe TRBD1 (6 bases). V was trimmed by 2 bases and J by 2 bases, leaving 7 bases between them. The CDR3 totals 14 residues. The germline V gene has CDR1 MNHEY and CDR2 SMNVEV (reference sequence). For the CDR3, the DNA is TGTGCCAGCAGTTTAGGGGGCACTGGAAACACCATATATTTT. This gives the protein CASSLGGTGNTIYF.

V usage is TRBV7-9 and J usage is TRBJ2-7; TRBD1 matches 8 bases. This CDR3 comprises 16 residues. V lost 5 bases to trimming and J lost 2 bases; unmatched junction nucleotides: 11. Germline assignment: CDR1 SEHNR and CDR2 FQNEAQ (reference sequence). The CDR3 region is CASSVRQGIPPYEQYF. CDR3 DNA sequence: TGTGCCAGCAGCGTAAGACAGGGGATCCCCCCCTACGAGCAGTACTTC.

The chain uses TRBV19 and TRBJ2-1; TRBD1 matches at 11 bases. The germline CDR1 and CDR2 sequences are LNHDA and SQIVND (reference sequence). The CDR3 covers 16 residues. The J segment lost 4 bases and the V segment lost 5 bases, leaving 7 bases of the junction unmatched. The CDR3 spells CASSPGQGEIYNEQFF. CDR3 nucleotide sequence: TGTGCCAGTAGTCCGGGACAGGGGGAAATATACAATGAGCAGTTCTTC.

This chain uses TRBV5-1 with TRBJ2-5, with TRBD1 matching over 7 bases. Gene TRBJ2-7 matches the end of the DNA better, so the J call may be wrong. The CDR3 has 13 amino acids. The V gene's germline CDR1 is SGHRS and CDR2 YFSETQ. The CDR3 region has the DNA TGCGCCAGCAGCTTGAAGGGGGCTTACGAGCAGTACTTC. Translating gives CASSLKGAYEQYF.

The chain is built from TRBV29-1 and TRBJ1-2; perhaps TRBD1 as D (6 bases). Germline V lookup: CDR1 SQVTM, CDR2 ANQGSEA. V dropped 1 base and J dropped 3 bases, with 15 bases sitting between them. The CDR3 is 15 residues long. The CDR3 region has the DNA TGCAGCGTTGAAGTGGAGGGGGGGATCGACTATGGCTACACCTTC. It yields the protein CSVEVEGGIDYGYTF.

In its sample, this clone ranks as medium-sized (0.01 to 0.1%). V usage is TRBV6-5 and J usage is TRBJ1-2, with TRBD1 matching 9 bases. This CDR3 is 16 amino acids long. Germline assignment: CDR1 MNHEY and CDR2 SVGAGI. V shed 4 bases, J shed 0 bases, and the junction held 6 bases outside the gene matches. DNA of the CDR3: TGTGCCAGCAGTTCCGGACAGGGGTTATCTAACTATGGCTACACCTTC. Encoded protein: CASSSGQGLSNYGYTF.

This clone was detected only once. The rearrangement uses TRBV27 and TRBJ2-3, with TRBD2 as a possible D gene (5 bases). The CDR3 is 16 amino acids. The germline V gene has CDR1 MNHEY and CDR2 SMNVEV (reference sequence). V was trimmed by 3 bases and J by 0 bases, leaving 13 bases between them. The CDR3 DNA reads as TGTGCCAGCAGTTTTGGACTGGCCCTTAGCACAGATACGCAGTATTTT. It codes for CASSFGLALSTDTQYF.

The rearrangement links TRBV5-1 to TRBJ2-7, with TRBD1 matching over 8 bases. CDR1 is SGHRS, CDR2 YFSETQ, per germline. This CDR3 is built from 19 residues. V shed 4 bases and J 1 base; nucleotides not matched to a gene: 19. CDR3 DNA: TGCGCCAGCAGCATCTGGACAGGGACGTACAAGGAGGCATCCTACGAGCAGTACTTC. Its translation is CASSIWTGTYKEASYEQYF.

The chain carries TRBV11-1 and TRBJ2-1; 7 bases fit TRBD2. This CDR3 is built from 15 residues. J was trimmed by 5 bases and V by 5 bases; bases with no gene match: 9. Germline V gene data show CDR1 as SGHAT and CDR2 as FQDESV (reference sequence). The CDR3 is CASSLGGTYNNEQFF. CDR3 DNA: TGTGCCAGCAGCCTCGGGGGGACTTATAACAATGAGCAGTTCTTC.

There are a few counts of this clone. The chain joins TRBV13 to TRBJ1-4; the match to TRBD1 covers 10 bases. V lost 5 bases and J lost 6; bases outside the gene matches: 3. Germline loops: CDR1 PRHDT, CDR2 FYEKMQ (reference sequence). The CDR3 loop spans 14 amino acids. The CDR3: CASSVGTGDEKLFF. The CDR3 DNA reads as TGTGCCAGCAGCGTTGGGACAGGGGATGAAAAACTGTTTTTT.

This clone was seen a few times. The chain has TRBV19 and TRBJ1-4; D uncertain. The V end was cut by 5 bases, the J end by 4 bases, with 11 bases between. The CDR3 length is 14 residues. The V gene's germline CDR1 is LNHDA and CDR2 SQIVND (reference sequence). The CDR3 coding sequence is TGTGCCAGTAGTTTATGGGAGAATAATGAAAAACTGTTTTTT. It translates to CASSLWENNEKLFF. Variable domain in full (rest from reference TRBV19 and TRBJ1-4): DGGITQSPKYLFRKEGQNVTLSCEQNLNHDAMYWYRQDPGQGLRLIYYSQIVNDFQKGDIAEGYSVSREKKESFPLTVTSAQKNPTAFYLCASSLWENNEKLFFGSGTQLSVL.

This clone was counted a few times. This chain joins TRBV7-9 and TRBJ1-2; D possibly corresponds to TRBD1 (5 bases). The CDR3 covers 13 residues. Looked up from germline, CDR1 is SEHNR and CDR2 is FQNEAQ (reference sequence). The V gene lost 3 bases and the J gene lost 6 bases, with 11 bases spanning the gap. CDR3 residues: CASSFPGGNGYTF. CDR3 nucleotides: TGTGCCAGCAGCTTTCCGGGGGGTAATGGCTACACCTTC.

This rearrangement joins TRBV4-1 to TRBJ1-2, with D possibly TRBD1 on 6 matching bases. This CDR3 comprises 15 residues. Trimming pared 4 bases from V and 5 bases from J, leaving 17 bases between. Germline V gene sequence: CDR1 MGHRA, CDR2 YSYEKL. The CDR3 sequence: CASSRGGQNYYGYTF. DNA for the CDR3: TGCGCCAGCAGCCGGGGCGGACAGAACTATTATGGCTACACCTTC.

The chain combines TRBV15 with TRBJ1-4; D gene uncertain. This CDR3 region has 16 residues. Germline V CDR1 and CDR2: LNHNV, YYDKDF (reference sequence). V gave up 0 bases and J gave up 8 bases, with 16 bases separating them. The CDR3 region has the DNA TGTGCCACCAGCAGAGATGGGGAGGCAGTAGGGGAAAAACTGTTTTTT. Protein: CATSRDGEAVGEKLFF.

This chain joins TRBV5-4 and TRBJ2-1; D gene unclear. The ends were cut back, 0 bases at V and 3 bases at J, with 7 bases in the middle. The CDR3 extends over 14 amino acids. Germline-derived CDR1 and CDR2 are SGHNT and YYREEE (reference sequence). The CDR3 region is CASSLELDYNEQFF. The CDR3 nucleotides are TGTGCCAGCAGCTTGGAACTTGACTACAATGAGCAGTTCTTC.

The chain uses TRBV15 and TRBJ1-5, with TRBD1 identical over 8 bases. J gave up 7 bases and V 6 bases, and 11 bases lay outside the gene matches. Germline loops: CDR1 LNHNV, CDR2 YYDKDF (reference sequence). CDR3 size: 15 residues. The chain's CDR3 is CATSPTQGAGQPQHF. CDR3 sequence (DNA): TGTGCCACCAGTCCTACCCAGGGGGCCGGACAGCCCCAGCATTTT.